This T cell receptor (beta chain) appears in the sequencing data of a study of control samples from healthy donors and cancer patients. Germline V gene sequence: CDR1 DFQATT, CDR2 SNEGSKA (reference sequence). The CDR3 spans 16 residues. Trimming at V came to 3 bases and at J to 4 bases, leaving 9 bases not matched to a gene. Assay used: immunoSEQ multiplex PCR; TCRdb lists only in-frame clones, some missing. Here the sample spans roughly 92,000 clones, around 90% being singletons. This chain connects TRBV20-1 to TRBJ2-1, with 10 bases matching TRBD2. Sequences were obtained from blood. This sequence was found in a woman aged 55-69 years in good health. The CDR3 sequence: CSASPTGLAAYNEQFF. The CDR3 region has the DNA TGCAGTGCTAGTCCGACAGGACTAGCGGCGTACAATGAGCAGTTCTTC.